The source of this TCR beta chain is a study of blood T cell repertoires in COVID-19 (dated by TCRdb to the early 2020s). Study-level background: Samples from collaborators originated in the United States, Italy and Spain and spanned both the acute and convalescent phases of COVID-19. The material from the prospective study consisted of cDNA or gDNA derived from T cells, B-cell-depleted T cells, or PBMCs. The dataset comprised deeply sampled blood TCRbeta repertoires from subjects exposed to, actively infected with, or recovered from COVID-19. The repertoires were released in a freely available public database intended as a resource for research on the immune response to SARS-CoV-2. Samples were obtained from the ongoing ImmuneRACE study (first 160 participants) and from about 1,300 subjects provided by 6 global collaborators. The sample metadata nearly always contained a de-identified subject ID, COVID-19 status, age in years and sex. Where HLA class I and class II types were available, the types were taken from metadata supplied by the sample provider, not from assay-based typing. The paper as a whole reports these results and caveats: The amount of clinical and demographic metadata varied by source and participant and was provided uncurated.

The immunoSEQ Assay, a bias-controlled multiplex PCR, was used to amplify TCRbeta CDR3 regions from genomic DNA. As for how the authors treated the data: Nucleated cell counts per sample were estimated from amplification of reference gene primers within the assay. Sequence reads were collapsed and filtered to measure the absolute abundance of every unique TCRbeta CDR3 rearrangement. Productive Simpson clonality was computed per sample as the square root of Simpson's diversity index over productive rearrangements. What TCRdb holds here is the immuneACCESS table cut down to in-frame rearrangements. Part of the clones is not present; checked against another copy, under half of the missing clones reflect an unresolved V gene, and the others are unexplained. V, J and clone size were drawn from that table, and D and trimming were deduced from the DNA. The sample contains fewer than 300,000 clones, around 90% of them found a single time. The ten largest account for over 2% of the sample.

In the prospective study, participants were about 18 to 89 years old, resided in under 30 geographic areas of the United States, and were enrolled through a virtual design. In the prospective study, participants were assigned to cohorts based on the clinical history participants reported in a screening survey and a study questionnaire. In the prospective study, whole blood, serum and a nasopharyngeal or oropharyngeal swab were collected from each participant by mobile phlebotomists. Participants in the prospective study had the option to provide additional blood draws and questionnaires over an approximately 2-month period. Blood samples from the prospective study were shipped frozen or at room temperature prior to DNA extraction. About this clone: Its antigen is not yet known. Per-nucleotide qualities are absent, and no much larger clonotype sits a single base away.

CDR3 length: 16 amino acids, cysteine to phenylalanine. CDR3 DNA only is kept here, 48 bases in frame from base 1. Trimming costs V 0 bases and J 1 base, and their ends lie 10 bases apart. The germline V gene gives CDR1 as MGHRA and CDR2 as YSYEKL. The sample taken for sequencing was PBMCs or T cells enriched from blood (not recorded which). The receptor was derived from a woman in her forties with acute COVID-19. The sequence is built from TRBV4-1 and TRBJ2-1; TRBD2 is a possible D gene, resting on 6 matching bases. The CDR3 reads as follows: CASSQDWGESYNEQFF. The DNA sequence is as follows: TGCGCCAGCAGCCAAGATTGGGGGGAATCCTACAATGAGCAGTTCTTC.